The rows below give T cell receptor beta chains drawn from one sample of a study of identical twins. TCRdb independently ran MiXCR on the 5' RACE reads; one entry per CDR3 protein. The data contain some 730,000 distinct CDR3 sequences, 18% of them singletons. The same specimen was also included in a second study, on T cells expressing NK-cell markers.

The material sequenced was PBMCs. Receptors were obtained from a woman in her late teens or twenties in good health. Both conserved end residues are part of each CDR3. Each record gives: clone size, CDR3 length, J gene, D gene, V gene, CDR3 protein, CDR3 DNA. The D gene is left open where the match is weak. Clone size, where shown, is once, few, many, or a class for clones that have expanded.

>few|13|TRBJ2-7|.|TRBV27
CASMGHGTYEQYF
TGTGCCAGCATGGGACACGGGACCTACGAGCAGTACTTC
>.|15|TRBJ2-6|.|TRBV5-1
CASSLVRSGANVLTF
TGCGCCAGCAGCTTGGTCCGCTCTGGGGCCAACGTCCTGACTTTC
>.|15|TRBJ2-3|.|TRBV5-5
CASSLSKDRTDTQYF
TGTGCCAGCAGCTTATCTAAGGACCGCACAGATACGCAGTATTTT
>few|14|TRBJ2-2|TRBD2|TRBV29-1
CSVRGLAGAGELFF
TGCAGCGTTCGGGGACTAGCGGGAGCCGGGGAGCTGTTTTTT
>few|17|TRBJ2-7|.|TRBV9
CASSSPRSKIDPDEQYF
TGTGCCAGCAGCTCCCCTAGGTCAAAGATTGATCCAGACGAGCAGTACTTC
>.|16|TRBJ2-1|TRBD2|TRBV10-3
CAISESAGDSGDEQFF
TGTGCCATCAGTGAGTCGGCGGGAGACAGCGGCGATGAGCAGTTCTTC
>few|16|TRBJ1-2|TRBD1|TRBV4-3
CASSQEGPGQPYGYTF
TGCGCCAGCAGCCAAGAGGGTCCGGGACAGCCCTATGGCTACACCTTC
>many|15|TRBJ2-1|.|TRBV5-4
CASSPFSLVNNEQFF
TGTGCCAGCAGCCCCTTCTCGCTAGTAAACAATGAGCAGTTCTTC
>many|14|TRBJ2-2|.|TRBV12-3/TRBV12-4
CASRLFPNTGELFF
TGTGCCAGCAGGTTATTCCCCAACACCGGGGAGCTGTTTTTT
>few|16|TRBJ2-7|TRBD2|TRBV9
CASSGVPGLLPDEQYF
TGTGCCAGCAGCGGTGTCCCGGGACTACTCCCGGACGAGCAGTACTTC
>few|14|TRBJ2-5|.|TRBV6-5
CASRYWGQQETQYF
TGTGCCAGCAGGTATTGGGGACAACAAGAGACCCAGTACTTC
>.|11|TRBJ2-4|TRBD1|TRBV29-1
CSSRDSSHQYF
TGCAGTTCCCGGGACAGTTCACATCAGTACTTC
>few|12|TRBJ1-4|.|TRBV7-2
CASSSQNEKLFF
TGTGCCAGCAGCTCACAGAATGAAAAACTGTTTTTT
>.|13|TRBJ2-1|.|TRBV25-1
CASSEYSRGEQFF
TGTGCCAGCAGTGAATATAGTCGAGGGGAACAGTTCTTC
>few|15|TRBJ2-1|.|TRBV7-2
CASSQGGGRRREQFF
TGTGCCAGCAGCCAAGGGGGCGGGAGACGAAGAGAGCAGTTCTTC
>few|14|TRBJ2-6|.|TRBV13
CASSTVPGANVLTF
TGTGCCAGCAGCACGGTTCCTGGGGCCAACGTCCTGACTTTC
>.|13|TRBJ2-7|.|TRBV20-1
CSVPSGVQYEQYF
TGCAGTGTCCCCTCAGGGGTTCAATACGAGCAGTACTTC
>few|15|TRBJ2-1|TRBD2|TRBV7-2
CASSLTGSGSNEQFF
TGTGCCAGCAGTCTCACGGGTAGCGGGAGTAATGAGCAGTTCTTC
>.|12|TRBJ2-7|.|TRBV6-5
CASWTFSYEQYF
TGTGCCAGTTGGACATTCTCCTACGAGCAGTACTTC
>.|16|TRBJ2-7|.|TRBV5-1
CASSLGTDRRISLQYF
TGCGCCAGCAGCTTGGGAACCGACAGAAGAATCTCCTTGCAGTACTTC
>.|13|TRBJ2-7|.|TRBV27
CASSFSPRGEQYF
TGTGCCAGCAGTTTTTCCCCTAGAGGCGAGCAGTACTTC
>few|13|TRBJ2-1|.|TRBV12-3/TRBV12-4
CASSPLGHNEQFF
TGTGCCAGCAGCCCCCTGGGCCACAATGAGCAGTTCTTC
>.|16|TRBJ2-1|.|TRBV20-1
CSARDARLVRYNEQFF
TGCAGTGCTAGAGATGCGAGGCTAGTGCGGTACAATGAGCAGTTCTTC
>.|15|TRBJ2-2|.|TRBV15
CTTSREGLLTGELFF
TGTACCACCAGCAGAGAAGGACTCCTCACCGGGGAGCTGTTTTTT
>few|13|TRBJ2-4|.|TRBV29-1
CSWKDRSKNIQYF
TGCAGCTGGAAGGACAGAAGCAAAAACATTCAGTACTTC
>few|15|TRBJ2-5|.|TRBV5-6
CASSYRRGLQETQYF
TGTGCCAGCAGTTACCGGCGGGGTCTACAAGAGACCCAGTACTTC
>few|14|TRBJ2-7|TRBD2|TRBV20-1
CSARELAGVDEQYF
TGCAGTGCTAGAGAACTAGCGGGAGTAGACGAGCAGTACTTC
>few|14|TRBJ2-5|TRBD1|TRBV12-3/TRBV12-4
CASNRGQGAETQYF
TGTGCCAGCAATCGTGGACAGGGGGCAGAGACCCAGTACTTC
>.|15|TRBJ1-1|TRBD1|TRBV9
CASSVGKGANTEAFF
TGTGCCAGCAGCGTAGGGAAGGGGGCGAACACTGAAGCTTTCTTT
>.|16|TRBJ2-7|TRBD1|TRBV10-3
CAISETGDRARREQYF
TGTGCCATCAGTGAGACCGGGGACAGGGCCCGAAGGGAGCAGTACTTC
>few|15|TRBJ2-1|TRBD1|TRBV20-1
CSARVGTGSYNEQFF
TGCAGTGCTAGGGTTGGGACAGGGAGCTACAATGAGCAGTTCTTC
>few|16|TRBJ2-3|.|TRBV9
CASSGPPDFSTDTQYF
TGTGCCAGCAGCGGACCCCCCGATTTTAGCACAGATACGCAGTATTTT
>few|13|TRBJ1-1|.|TRBV4-3
CASSRGEATEAFF
TGCGCCAGCAGCCGAGGGGAGGCTACTGAAGCTTTCTTT
>.|14|TRBJ2-7|TRBD2|TRBV5-1
CASSSLAGAPEQYF
TGCGCCAGCAGCTCCCTAGCGGGGGCTCCAGAGCAGTACTTC
>few|14|TRBJ2-2|.|TRBV20-1
CSAKDFSGTGELFF
TGCAGTGCTAAGGATTTTAGCGGAACCGGGGAGCTGTTTTTT
>.|17|TRBJ2-1|.|TRBV27
CASSLPGRAGSYNEQFF
TGTGCCAGCAGTTTACCCGGCAGGGCGGGGTCCTACAATGAGCAGTTCTTC
>.|15|TRBJ2-1|TRBD2|TRBV6-1
CASRFLGGDYNEQFF
TGTGCCAGCAGGTTTCTGGGGGGGGATTACAATGAGCAGTTCTTC
>once|17|TRBJ2-1|TRBD2|TRBV5-6
CASSPIGRVTVSPEQFF
TGTGCCAGCAGCCCTATTGGGAGGGTTACCGTATCACCTGAGCAGTTCTTC
>.|13|TRBJ1-1|TRBD1|TRBV25-1
CASSGTGRNRAFF
TGTGCCAGCAGTGGGACAGGGAGGAATAGAGCTTTCTTT